The rows below give T cell receptor beta chains drawn from one sample of a study of blood T cell repertoires in COVID-19. The table came from immunoSEQ multiplex PCR; TCRdb's copy has only in-frame clones and leaves some out. The sample has 240,000 or so clones; approximately 91% are singletons. Material for sequencing was peripheral blood. The receptors originated from a woman in her 30s with acute or convalescent COVID-19. The CDR3 runs from the conserved cysteine through the conserved F or W. The D gene is left open where the match is weak. Part of the rows lack a size; the others show once, few, many or a class for expanded clones.

d_gene: .; j_gene: TRBJ1-1; v_gene: TRBV11-2; abundance: .; CDR3aa: CASSQGPGGTEAFF; CDR3nt: TGTGCCAGCAGCCAAGGACCCGGGGGTACTGAAGCTTTCTTT
d_gene: TRBD2; j_gene: TRBJ2-2; v_gene: TRBV13; abundance: .; CDR3aa: CASTFGTSGTGELFF; CDR3nt: TGTGCCAGCACCTTCGGGACTAGCGGTACCGGGGAGCTGTTTTTT
d_gene: TRBD1; j_gene: TRBJ2-5; v_gene: TRBV7-9; abundance: .; CDR3aa: CASSGDRATTTTQETQYF; CDR3nt: TGTGCCAGCAGCGGGGACAGGGCCACTACCACCACCCAAGAGACCCAGTACTTC
d_gene: TRBD2; j_gene: TRBJ2-5; v_gene: TRBV30; abundance: .; CDR3aa: CAWGTIAGTSLYF; CDR3nt: TGTGCCTGGGGGACGATTGCCGGGACTAGTCTGTACTTC
d_gene: .; j_gene: TRBJ1-3; v_gene: TRBV7-6; abundance: .; CDR3aa: CASSLRGGSGNTIYF; CDR3nt: TGTGCCAGCAGCTTAAGGGGCGGTTCTGGAAACACCATATATTTT
d_gene: .; j_gene: TRBJ1-1; v_gene: TRBV3-1/TRBV3-2; abundance: .; CDR3aa: CASSRTPSGNTEAFF; CDR3nt: TGTGCCAGCAGTCGGACTCCCTCAGGGAACACTGAAGCTTTCTTT
d_gene: TRBD1; j_gene: TRBJ2-7; v_gene: TRBV11-2; abundance: .; CDR3aa: CASSSTSGTDVHEQYF; CDR3nt: TGTGCCAGCAGCTCTACGTCCGGGACAGACGTACACGAGCAGTACTTC
d_gene: TRBD1; j_gene: TRBJ2-5; v_gene: TRBV19; abundance: .; CDR3aa: CASSITGGKKTQYF; CDR3nt: TGTGCCAGTAGTATCACAGGGGGGAAAAAGACCCAGTACTTC
d_gene: .; j_gene: TRBJ2-2; v_gene: TRBV19; abundance: .; CDR3aa: CASRSVANTGELFF; CDR3nt: TGTGCCAGTCGGTCGGTCGCGAACACCGGGGAGCTGTTTTTT
d_gene: TRBD2; j_gene: TRBJ2-5; v_gene: TRBV5-6; abundance: .; CDR3aa: CASSLVTSGAFEWTQYF; CDR3nt: TGTGCCAGCAGCTTGGTGACTAGCGGAGCGTTTGAATGGACCCAGTACTTC
d_gene: .; j_gene: TRBJ2-7; v_gene: TRBV23-1; abundance: .; CDR3aa: CASSQYGSFNPSYEQYF; CDR3nt: TGCGCCAGCAGTCAATATGGTAGCTTCAATCCGTCCTACGAGCAGTACTTC
d_gene: TRBD2; j_gene: TRBJ2-2; v_gene: TRBV19; abundance: .; CDR3aa: CASSMLAGGIPGELFF; CDR3nt: TGTGCCAGTAGTATGCTAGCGGGAGGTATCCCCGGGGAGCTGTTTTTT
d_gene: TRBD2; j_gene: TRBJ2-7; v_gene: TRBV19; abundance: .; CDR3aa: CASSAPGLGSNEQYF; CDR3nt: TGTGCCAGTAGTGCGCCGGGACTAGGATCAAACGAGCAGTACTTC
d_gene: TRBD1; j_gene: TRBJ2-7; v_gene: TRBV4-3; abundance: many; CDR3aa: CASSHTRGTGYEQYF; CDR3nt: TGCGCCAGCAGCCATACTAGGGGGACAGGGTATGAGCAGTACTTC
d_gene: TRBD1; j_gene: TRBJ1-5; v_gene: TRBV15; abundance: .; CDR3aa: CATSNPGQGRSQPQHF; CDR3nt: TGTGCCACCAGCAACCCGGGACAGGGGCGAAGTCAGCCCCAGCATTTT
d_gene: .; j_gene: TRBJ2-7; v_gene: TRBV7-2; abundance: .; CDR3aa: CASSLVRQGLFYEQYF; CDR3nt: TGTGCCAGCAGCTTAGTAAGGCAGGGACTTTTCTACGAGCAGTACTTC
d_gene: TRBD1; j_gene: TRBJ1-2; v_gene: TRBV7-2; abundance: .; CDR3aa: CASSSSTGDYGYTF; CDR3nt: TGTGCCAGCAGCTCCTCCACAGGGGACTATGGCTACACCTTC
d_gene: .; j_gene: TRBJ2-1; v_gene: TRBV3-1/TRBV3-2; abundance: .; CDR3aa: CASSRGHNNEQFF; CDR3nt: TGTGCCAGCAGCCGGGGACACAACAATGAGCAGTTCTTC
d_gene: .; j_gene: TRBJ2-2; v_gene: TRBV4-2; abundance: .; CDR3aa: CASRPEASVTSTGELFF; CDR3nt: TGTGCCAGCCGCCCCGAAGCTAGCGTGACGAGCACCGGGGAGCTGTTTTTT
d_gene: TRBD2; j_gene: TRBJ2-3; v_gene: TRBV7-9; abundance: .; CDR3aa: CASSSGLAGHLSTDTQYF; CDR3nt: TGTGCCAGCAGCTCGGGACTAGCGGGACACCTTAGCACAGATACGCAGTATTTT
d_gene: .; j_gene: TRBJ1-1; v_gene: TRBV12-3/TRBV12-4; abundance: .; CDR3aa: CASSATANTEAFF; CDR3nt: TGTGCCAGCAGCGCGACAGCTAACACTGAAGCTTTCTTT
d_gene: .; j_gene: TRBJ2-7; v_gene: TRBV18; abundance: few; CDR3aa: CASSPKGYEQYF; CDR3nt: TGTGCCAGCTCACCTAAGGGGTACGAGCAGTACTTC
d_gene: TRBD1; j_gene: TRBJ2-2; v_gene: TRBV18; abundance: .; CDR3aa: CASSPQVRTGPRAGELFF; CDR3nt: TGTGCCAGCTCACCCCAGGTTCGGACAGGGCCGCGGGCCGGGGAGCTGTTTTTT
d_gene: .; j_gene: TRBJ2-2; v_gene: TRBV5-1; abundance: .; CDR3aa: CASSLAQGSFTGELFF; CDR3nt: TGCGCCAGCAGCTTGGCCCAGGGATCGTTTACCGGGGAGCTGTTTTTT
d_gene: .; j_gene: TRBJ1-6; v_gene: TRBV7-9; abundance: .; CDR3aa: CASSNTGPVALHF; CDR3nt: TGTGCCAGCAGCAACACAGGGCCCGTAGCCCTCCACTTT
d_gene: TRBD1; j_gene: TRBJ1-1; v_gene: TRBV19; abundance: .; CDR3aa: CASSQNRGTEAFF; CDR3nt: TGTGCCAGTAGTCAGAACAGGGGGACTGAAGCTTTCTTT
d_gene: TRBD2; j_gene: TRBJ2-7; v_gene: TRBV12-3/TRBV12-4; abundance: once; CDR3aa: CASSLLVAGVQYF; CDR3nt: TGTGCCAGCAGTTTATTGGTAGCGGGAGTGCAGTACTTC
d_gene: TRBD2; j_gene: TRBJ2-2; v_gene: TRBV30; abundance: once; CDR3aa: CAWTRSGTSGIAGELFF; CDR3nt: TGTGCCTGGACACGAAGCGGGACTAGCGGGATAGCCGGGGAGCTGTTTTTT
d_gene: TRBD1; j_gene: TRBJ1-6; v_gene: TRBV5-1; abundance: .; CDR3aa: CASSLDRGLNSPLHF; CDR3nt: TGCGCCAGCAGCTTGGACAGGGGTTTAAATTCACCCCTCCACTTT
d_gene: .; j_gene: TRBJ2-1; v_gene: TRBV25-1; abundance: .; CDR3aa: CASITNNEQFF; CDR3nt: TGTGCCAGCATAACTAACAATGAGCAGTTCTTC
d_gene: TRBD2; j_gene: TRBJ2-1; v_gene: TRBV27; abundance: .; CDR3aa: CASSSGRGGNEQFF; CDR3nt: TGTGCCAGCAGTTCCGGGAGGGGGGGGAATGAGCAGTTCTTC
d_gene: .; j_gene: TRBJ1-1; v_gene: TRBV18; abundance: .; CDR3aa: CASSASKGTEAFF; CDR3nt: TGTGCCAGCTCCGCCTCAAAGGGGACTGAAGCTTTCTTT
d_gene: .; j_gene: TRBJ2-5; v_gene: TRBV4-3; abundance: few; CDR3aa: CASSQDLRGTQETQYF; CDR3nt: TGCGCCAGCAGCCAAGATCTCAGGGGTACACAAGAGACCCAGTACTTC
d_gene: TRBD2; j_gene: TRBJ2-2; v_gene: TRBV10-2; abundance: .; CDR3aa: CASSKTLLAGAANTGELFF; CDR3nt: TGCGCCAGCAGCAAGACCTTACTAGCGGGAGCCGCGAACACCGGGGAGCTGTTTTTT
d_gene: TRBD2; j_gene: TRBJ2-3; v_gene: TRBV7-2; abundance: once; CDR3aa: CASSLVTRLAGRTDTQYF; CDR3nt: TGTGCCAGCAGCTTAGTTACCAGACTAGCGGGTCGCACAGATACGCAGTATTTT